These 31 T cell receptor beta chains came from one sample sequenced in a study of shared clonotypes between healthy human individuals. Naivety among CD8 cells was defined by CD45RO negativity and positive CCR7 selection, thereby excluding terminally differentiated effector memory CD45RA+ cells. Here immunoSEQ multiplex PCR was the method, and the copy in TCRdb shows in-frame clones only, minus some. The data show about 2.1 million clones, around 93% seen once. What was sequenced was naive CD8+ T cells from PBMCs. These TCRs come from a man between 18 and 29 years old in good health. Some clones in this sample may be carry-over from other donors' samples.

The rearrangement joins TRBV27 to TRBJ2-1; the match to TRBD1 covers 10 bases. The germline V gene has CDR1 MNHEY and CDR2 SMNVEV (reference sequence). The V gene end was trimmed by 3 bases and the J gene end by 9 bases; junction bases not matched to a gene: 2. This CDR3 contains 13 residues. The CDR3 bases are TGTGCCAGCAGTTTGGACAGGGGGAGTGAGCAGTTCTTC. It codes for CASSLDRGSEQFF.

This chain links TRBV7-7 with TRBJ2-1; 8 nucleotides line up with TRBD2. The CDR3 consists of 15 residues. Germline-derived CDR1 and CDR2 are SSHAT and FNYEAQ (reference sequence). Trimming took 5 bases from V and 0 from J; bases not matched to a gene: 3. The CDR3 DNA sequence: TGTGCCAGCAGCCCAAGCGGGAGCTCCTACAATGAGCAGTTCTTC. It specifies CASSPSGSSYNEQFF.

The V call is TRBV10-3, the J call TRBJ1-3, with D possibly matching TRBD1 (5 bases). The CDR3 has 15 residues. V lost 4 bases and J lost 0, with 10 bases in between. The germline CDR1 and CDR2 sequences are ENHRY and SYGVKD. The CDR3 loop reads CAISAPGPSGNTIYF. The CDR3 coding sequence is TGTGCCATCAGTGCCCCAGGGCCCTCTGGAAACACCATATATTTT.

This chain joins TRBV5-4 and TRBJ2-7, with D perhaps TRBD2 (5 bases). V lost 1 base to trimming and J lost 0 bases, with 8 bases between them. Germline CDR1 SGHNT, CDR2 YYREEE (reference sequence). The CDR3 totals 14 residues. CDR3 bases: TGTGCCAGCAGCTTGAGAGGGAACTCCTACGAGCAGTACTTC. Protein product: CASSLRGNSYEQYF.

This clone was counted only a few times. The gene calls are TRBV6-5 and TRBJ1-5; a possible D gene is TRBD1 (5 bases). V lost 2 bases and J 4 bases, leaving 12 bases between the germline ends. Per the germline V gene, CDR1 is MNHEY and CDR2 is SVGAGI. The CDR3 is 15 residues long. The CDR3 region is CASSYSDSPNQPQHF. Written as DNA, the CDR3 is TGTGCCAGCAGTTACAGTGACAGCCCTAATCAGCCCCAGCATTTT.

The chain joins TRBV27 to TRBJ2-2; 11 bases fit TRBD2. V lost 2 bases and J lost 0; bases outside the gene matches: 2. The CDR3 extends over 17 amino acids. From germline, CDR1 is MNHEY and CDR2 SMNVEV (reference sequence). CDR3 sequence reads: CASSLGTSGANTGELFF. CDR3 sequence (DNA): TGTGCCAGCAGTTTAGGGACTAGCGGAGCGAACACCGGGGAGCTGTTTTTT.

The V and J genes are TRBV10-3 and TRBJ2-7; TRBD2 aligns across 10 bases. Per germline, CDR1 ENHRY and CDR2 SYGVKD. V lost 11 bases and J lost 2; bases outside the gene matches: 12. There are 15 residues in the CDR3. The CDR3 region has the DNA TGTGCCGGCGCTAGCGGGAGTAACTCCCCCTACGAGCAGTACTTC. Amino acids: CAGASGSNSPYEQYF.

The chain combines TRBV5-1 with TRBJ2-5; 7 nucleotides match TRBD1. The CDR3 is made up of 13 amino acids. Germline loops: CDR1 SGHRS, CDR2 YFSETQ. Trimming removed 4 bases from V and 5 bases from J; junction bases left unmatched: 5. The CDR3 loop reads CASSPGQSETQYF. As DNA, the CDR3 is TGCGCCAGCAGCCCGGGACAGAGCGAGACCCAGTACTTC.

The chain combines TRBV4-3 with TRBJ2-7, with TRBD1 matching 8 bases. This CDR3 spans 17 amino acids. The ends lost 1 base at V and 0 bases at J; junction bases unmatched: 8. Looked up from germline, CDR1 is LGHNA and CDR2 is YSLEER. The CDR3 sequence: CASSQVTGGLYSYEQYF. DNA of the CDR3: TGCGCCAGCAGCCAAGTTACAGGGGGACTCTACTCCTACGAGCAGTACTTC.

In its sample, this clone was seen a few times. The same CDR3 can be traced to other DNA sequences in this sample. This chain connects TRBV27 to TRBJ1-5; D gene unclear. The ends were cut back, 0 bases at V and 0 bases at J, with 9 bases in the middle. Germline loops: CDR1 MNHEY, CDR2 SMNVEV (reference sequence). This CDR3 region has 16 residues. DNA for the CDR3: TGTGCCAGCAGTTTATCGGCAGGAGATAGCAATCAGCCCCAGCATTTT. It yields the protein CASSLSAGDSNQPQHF.

The chain has TRBV7-9 and TRBJ2-1, with no clear D. The CDR3 is 15 amino acids. The V end was cut by 5 bases, the J end by 0 bases, with 11 bases between. Germline CDR1 and CDR2: SEHNR and FQNEAQ (reference sequence). This chain's CDR3 is CASSPSMSSYNEQFF. In DNA, the CDR3 is TGTGCCAGCAGCCCGTCCATGAGCTCCTACAATGAGCAGTTCTTC.

This sequence joins TRBV28 and TRBJ2-4, with a weak D call TRBD2 (5 bases). The CDR3 extends over 14 amino acids. Trimming cost V 7 bases and J 5 bases, with 15 bases left between them. The V gene's germline CDR1 is MDHEN and CDR2 SYDVKM. The CDR3 sequence is CASTPRGQENIQYF. CDR3 nucleotides: TGTGCCAGCACCCCCCGCGGGCAGGAAAACATTCAGTACTTC.

The J gene is TRBJ2-1, the V gene TRBV18; 11 positions agree with TRBD2. Trimming removed 2 bases from V and 10 bases from J; junction bases left unmatched: 7. Germline CDR1 and CDR2: KGHSH and LQKENI. The CDR3 covers 15 residues. In DNA, the CDR3 is TGTGCCAGCTCACCAAGGACTAGCGGGCCCGGGGAGCAGTTCTTC. Translation: CASSPRTSGPGEQFF.

The rearrangement joins TRBV7-6 to TRBJ2-1, with a possible D match to TRBD2 (6 bases). The CDR3 contains 14 residues. Trimming stripped 2 bases from V and 5 bases from J, with 10 bases between. Germline V CDR1 and CDR2: SGHVS, FNYEAQ. CDR3 DNA sequence: TGTGCCAGCAGCTTAAGGGACTCTAACAATGAGCAGTTCTTC. Translating it yields CASSLRDSNNEQFF.

This chain connects TRBV19 to TRBJ2-7; 7 bases fit TRBD1. This CDR3 has 14 residues. Germline V lookup: CDR1 LNHDA, CDR2 SQIVND (reference sequence). V was clipped by 5 bases and J by 0 bases; unmatched bases: 4. CDR3 nucleotide sequence: TGTGCCAGTAGTGACAGGGATCACTCCTACGAGCAGTACTTC. As protein: CASSDRDHSYEQYF.

This clone was picked up one time. The rearrangement links TRBV5-1 to TRBJ2-7; TRBD1 might be the D (7 bases). The CDR3 is 13 residues long. V shed 4 bases and J shed 4 bases, with 12 bases lying between them. From germline, CDR1 is SGHRS and CDR2 YFSETQ. In nucleotides, the CDR3 is TGCGCCAGCAGCGGACCAGGGGGGTACGAGCAGTACTTC. Amino acids: CASSGPGGYEQYF. Looking up the rest from reference TRBV5-1 and TRBJ2-7 gives the full variable domain: KAGVTQTPRYLIKTRGQQVTLSCSPISGHRSVSWYQQTPGQGLQFLFEYFSETQRNKGNFPGRFSGRQFSNSRSEMNVSTLELGDSALYLCASSGPGGYEQYFGPGTRLTVT.

The chain employs TRBV6-5 and TRBJ1-1; weak D call: TRBD1 (6 bases). The germline CDR1 and CDR2 sequences are MNHEY and SVGAGI. This CDR3 is 13 amino acids long. Trimming shortened V by 5 bases and J by 6 bases, and 13 bases separated the two germline ends. CDR3 protein: CASSNGGGAEAFF. The CDR3 coding sequence is TGTGCCAGCAGTAACGGAGGGGGGGCTGAAGCTTTCTTT.

The V call is TRBV7-9, the J call TRBJ2-7, with 9 bases lining up with TRBD1. The J segment lost 5 bases and the V segment lost 6 bases, leaving 8 bases of the junction unmatched. Per the germline V gene, CDR1 is SEHNR and CDR2 is FQNEAQ (reference sequence). This CDR3 comprises 14 residues. CDR3 in amino acids: CASSTGTGNNEQYF. Written as DNA, the CDR3 is TGTGCCAGCAGTACCGGGACAGGGAATAACGAGCAGTACTTC.

This chain links TRBV27 with TRBJ2-1; 16 bases agree with TRBD2. This CDR3 is 15 amino acids long. The ends lost 6 bases at V and 14 bases at J; junction bases unmatched: 10. Germline V gene sequence: CDR1 MNHEY, CDR2 SMNVEV (reference sequence). CDR3: CASRPGLAGGGFKFF. CDR3 in DNA: TGTGCCAGCAGACCGGGACTAGCGGGAGGGGGTTTTAAGTTCTTC.

The J gene is TRBJ2-1, the V gene TRBV5-1, with D perhaps matching TRBD2 (5 bases). The CDR3 totals 13 residues. Germline-derived CDR1 and CDR2 are SGHRS and YFSETQ. Trimming removed 5 bases from V and 7 bases from J, with 13 bases in between. This CDR3 reads CASRTREGNEQFF. The CDR3 region has the DNA TGCGCCAGCAGAACCCGAGAGGGTAATGAGCAGTTCTTC.

This clone was detected only once. The rearrangement uses TRBV7-9 and TRBJ2-6; D not certain. Per the germline V gene, CDR1 is SEHNR and CDR2 is FQNEAQ (reference sequence). Deletions cut 5 bases from V and 4 bases from J, with 18 bases between. The CDR3 is 17 amino acids. The CDR3 DNA is TGTGCCAGCAGCCAACCAACTCGCGGCTCCGGGGCCAACGTCCTGACTTTC. This gives the protein CASSQPTRGSGANVLTF.

The chain couples TRBV4-1 to TRBJ2-7; TRBD1 might be the D (6 bases). With 3 bases removed from V and 3 bases from J, the gap between germline ends came to 12 bases. The CDR3 length is 14 residues. From germline, CDR1 is MGHRA and CDR2 YSYEKL. CDR3 region: CASSHRQDFYEQYF. CDR3 nucleotides: TGCGCCAGCAGCCACCGACAGGACTTCTACGAGCAGTACTTC.

CDR3 in DNA: TGTGCCAGCAGTTTATCGGCTGTGGGGGAGCAGTACTTC. Protein product: CASSLSAVGEQYF. The chain couples TRBV28 to TRBJ2-7, with D uncertain. The V end was cut by 1 base, the J end by 7 bases, with 11 bases between. The CDR3 has 13 amino acids. The germline V gene has CDR1 MDHEN and CDR2 SYDVKM.

The chain uses TRBV7-3 and TRBJ1-2; D uncertain. The germline CDR1 and CDR2 sequences are SGHTA and FQGTGA. The CDR3 loop spans 15 amino acids. V dropped 0 bases and J dropped 2 bases, with 10 bases sitting between them. The CDR3 sequence is CASSLTRTSNYGYTF. CDR3 nucleotides: TGTGCCAGCAGCTTAACGCGGACCTCGAACTATGGCTACACCTTC.

This chain connects TRBV9 to TRBJ2-7; D ambiguous. With 3 bases removed from V and 0 bases from J, the gap between germline ends came to 10 bases. The CDR3 covers 14 residues. The germline V gene has CDR1 SGDLS and CDR2 YYNGEE. CDR3 amino acids: CASSAGLISYEQYF. As DNA, the CDR3 is TGTGCCAGCAGCGCCGGCCTGATCTCCTACGAGCAGTACTTC.

The sample holds one count of this clone. The chain has TRBV7-9 and TRBJ2-2; 9 nucleotides agree with TRBD2. The V segment lost 5 bases and the J segment 5 bases; nucleotides outside the gene matches: 15. The length of the CDR3 is 18 residues. The V gene's germline CDR1 is SEHNR and CDR2 FQNEAQ (reference sequence). CDR3 loop: CASSELIPREGGTGELFF. The CDR3, as DNA: TGTGCCAGCAGCGAACTAATTCCGCGGGAGGGGGGAACCGGGGAGCTGTTTTTT.

This clone has just one count. The rearrangement uses TRBV27 and TRBJ1-5; D is undetermined. CDR3 length equals 14 residues. Trimming took 3 bases from V and 0 from J, leaving 6 bases between them. The germline CDR1 and CDR2 sequences are MNHEY and SMNVEV (reference sequence). CDR3: CASSFSFSNQPQHF. For the CDR3, the DNA is TGTGCCAGCAGTTTTAGTTTTAGCAATCAGCCCCAGCATTTT.

This sequence joins TRBV6-5 and TRBJ1-1, with 11 bases lining up with TRBD1. This CDR3 is 16 amino acids long. V lost 4 bases to trimming and J lost 4 bases; unmatched junction nucleotides: 8. Per the germline V gene, CDR1 is MNHEY and CDR2 is SVGAGI. CDR3 in amino acids: CASSLPGQGVGTEAFF. DNA for the CDR3: TGTGCCAGCAGTTTGCCGGGACAGGGGGTTGGCACTGAAGCTTTCTTT.

The chain links TRBV27 to TRBJ2-3, with D unclear. V was pared by 7 bases and J by 7 bases, with 9 bases between. Germline values: CDR1 MNHEY, CDR2 SMNVEV (reference sequence). The CDR3 has 11 residues. CDR3 loop: CASIIANTQYF. The DNA for the CDR3 is TGTGCCAGCATAATTGCGAATACGCAGTATTTT.

Points on this clone: In the same sample, other DNA sequences code for this CDR3. The V and J genes are TRBV9 and TRBJ1-1, with D uncertain. This CDR3 has 14 residues. Trimming took 3 bases from V and 0 from J, leaving 9 bases between them. Per germline, CDR1 SGDLS and CDR2 YYNGEE. CDR3 bases: TGTGCCAGCAGCGCGGGGTTACTGAACACTGAAGCTTTCTTT. Its translation: CASSAGLLNTEAFF.

The chain links TRBV4-1 to TRBJ2-1, with TRBD2 identical over 11 bases. The CDR3 runs 17 residues. V lost 0 bases, J lost 8 bases, and 9 bases stayed unmatched. In germline, CDR1 is MGHRA, CDR2 YSYEKL. CDR3 sequence (DNA): TGCGCCAGCAGCCAAGATGGGGTAGCGGGAGGGAGGGATGAGCAGTTCTTC. It translates to CASSQDGVAGGRDEQFF.